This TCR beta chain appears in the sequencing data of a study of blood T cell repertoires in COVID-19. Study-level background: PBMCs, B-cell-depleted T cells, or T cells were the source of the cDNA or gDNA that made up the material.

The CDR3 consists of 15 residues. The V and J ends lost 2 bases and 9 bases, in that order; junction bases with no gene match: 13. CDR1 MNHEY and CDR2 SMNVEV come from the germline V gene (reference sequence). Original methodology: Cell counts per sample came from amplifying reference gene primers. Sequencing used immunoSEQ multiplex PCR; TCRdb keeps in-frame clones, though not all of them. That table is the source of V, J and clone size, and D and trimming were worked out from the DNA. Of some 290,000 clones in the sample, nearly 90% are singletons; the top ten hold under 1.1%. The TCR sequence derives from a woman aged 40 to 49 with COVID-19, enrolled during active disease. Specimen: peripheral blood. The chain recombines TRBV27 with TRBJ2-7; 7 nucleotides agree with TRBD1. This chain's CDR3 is CASSLRIEVTGRQYF. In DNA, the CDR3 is TGTGCCAGCAGTTTAAGAATAGAGGTGACAGGGAGGCAGTACTTC.